What follows are 8 T cell receptor beta chains derived from one specimen sequenced in a study of spatial heterogeneity in lung cancer. MiXCR was run by TCRdb on the 5' RACE reads, yielding one entry per CDR3 protein. The table shows more than 85,000 distinct CDR3 sequences, with 7% to 9% occurring only once. The time point was: sample taken at primary tumor resection. Frozen PBMC, nontumor lung or tumor provided whole RNA, which was sequenced unsorted. Sequenced here: PBMCs, sampled at surgery. Receptors originate from a male donor with early-stage non-small cell lung cancer.

The V call is TRBV6-2 or TRBV6-3, the J call TRBJ1-6; unclear D gene. The germline V gene has CDR1 MNHEY and CDR2 SVGEGT. This CDR3 has 15 amino acids. Trimming cost V 5 bases and J 8 bases, with 16 bases left between them. The CDR3 DNA reads as TGTGCCAGCAGTAAAGAGACCCTTTCCGATTCACCCCTCCACTTT. This encodes CASSKETLSDSPLHF.

The CDR3 reads CASSTSPDRTNEKLFF. CDR3 bases: TGTGCCAGCAGCACATCCCCCGACCGGACTAATGAAAAACTGTTTTTT. The rearrangement joins TRBV9 to TRBJ1-4, with D uncertain. The CDR3 sequence is 16 residues long. V gave up 4 bases and J gave up 2 bases, with 15 bases separating them. Germline CDR1 is SGDLS and CDR2 is YYNGEE.

This clonotype was detected a few times. J is TRBJ2-5 and V is TRBV29-1; D perhaps matches TRBD1 (6 bases). This CDR3 is 13 amino acids long. V was clipped by 3 bases and J by 2 bases, with 10 bases between them. Per germline, CDR1 SQVTM and CDR2 ANQGSEA. In DNA form, the CDR3 reads TGCAGCGTTGATGGGGGCAGACAAGAGACCCAGTACTTC. Its protein product is CSVDGGRQETQYF.

The chain employs TRBV20-1 and TRBJ2-1, with D perhaps assigned TRBD1 or TRBD2 (5 bases each). The CDR3 length is 15 residues. Germline loops: CDR1 DFQATT, CDR2 SNEGSKA (reference sequence). Between the trimmed V and J ends, which lost 5 bases and 8 bases, there was a span of 22 bases. The chain's CDR3 is CSAYPGTLPIDEQFF. DNA of the CDR3: TGCAGTGCTTACCCCGGGACCTTGCCAATCGATGAGCAGTTCTTC.

This clonotype was counted between two and nine times. V is TRBV28 and J is TRBJ1-2; no definite D call. Germline V gives CDR1 MDHEN, CDR2 SYDVKM. The CDR3 is made up of 14 amino acids. V dropped 4 bases and J dropped 4 bases, with 13 bases sitting between them. As DNA, the CDR3 is TGTGCCAGCAGTTCGCCTGGGATCAGCTATGGCTACACCTTC. It translates to CASSSPGISYGYTF.

This clonotype was counted ten times or more. This chain connects TRBV5-1 to TRBJ2-5; tentative D call: TRBD2 (6 bases). V was pared by 7 bases and J by 2 bases, with 18 bases between. CDR3 length equals 15 residues. Germline lookup yields CDR1 SGHRS and CDR2 YFSETQ. The CDR3 region has the DNA TGCGCCAGCGGGGAAGGGGCTAGCGCACAAGAGACCCAGTACTTC. It yields the protein CASGEGASAQETQYF.

A few counts support this clonotype. The J gene is TRBJ1-2, the V gene TRBV30; no clear D gene. This CDR3 is 12 amino acids long. Trimming shortened V by 4 bases and J by 7 bases, and 13 bases separated the two germline ends. Per the germline V gene, CDR1 is GTSNPN and CDR2 is SVGIG (reference sequence). The CDR3 DNA is TGTGCCTGGACCCTAAATCCGGGTGGCTACACCTTC. The encoded protein is CAWTLNPGGYTF.

The chain recombines TRBV9 with TRBJ2-1; D is unresolved. The length of the CDR3 is 14 residues. Per the germline V gene, CDR1 is SGDLS and CDR2 is YYNGEE. V gave up 0 bases and J gave up 2 bases, with 6 bases separating them. In nucleotides, the CDR3 is TGTGCCAGCAGCGTAGAAGTAACCTACAATGAGCAGTTCTTC. Translation: CASSVEVTYNEQFF.